This is a list of T cell receptor beta chains from one sample in a study of cytomegalovirus exposure and HLA in healthy donors. TCRdb keeps only in-frame clones here, not all; method: immunoSEQ multiplex PCR. Among nearly 110,000 clones listed, about three quarters were seen once. The sample comprised PBMCs. These receptors all come from a boy aged 5-17 years in good health and CMV-seronegative. Each CDR3 is given without its conserved first and last residue. The D gene is left open where the match is weak.

>.|TRBV10-3|TRBJ1-1
AISDPIFPFSGVDTEAF
>.|TRBV5-6|TRBJ1-3
ASSRDNSGNTIY
>.|TRBV30|TRBJ1-4
AWSVGGLGEKLF
>.|TRBV15|TRBJ1-3
ATSRARGSGNTIY
>.|TRBV30|TRBJ2-5
AWSLTVLRERETQY
>.|TRBV7-2|TRBJ1-1
ASSLAQQGGAF
>.|TRBV30|TRBJ1-1
AWKGAVATEAF
>TRBD2|TRBV4-3|TRBJ2-1
ASSQRIAGGTSSYNEQF
>.|TRBV18|TRBJ1-1
ASSPGPRGTEAF
>TRBD1|TRBV10-3|TRBJ1-2
AARNVSGGNYGYT
>TRBD1|TRBV7-9|TRBJ1-1
ASSRQGNTEAF
>.|TRBV30|TRBJ1-2
AWKRGLGGYT
>TRBD1|TRBV7-9|TRBJ1-1
ASSLGQGDAEAF
>.|TRBV7-9|TRBJ1-2
ASSLSLVPSYGYT
>.|TRBV28|TRBJ1-4
ASSLFAGGSDEKLF
>.|TRBV27|TRBJ2-1
ASSPMRGEQF
>.|TRBV19|TRBJ1-5
ASQAGIRARGNQPQH
>.|TRBV5-4|TRBJ1-1
ASSSAGGNGNTEAF
>TRBD2|TRBV7-7|TRBJ2-1
ASSPGERGWDEQF
>TRBD2|TRBV29-1|TRBJ2-7
SVEDGRLYEQY
>TRBD1|TRBV7-3|TRBJ1-2
ASSHLTGGVSTGYT
>TRBD2|TRBV9|TRBJ2-7
ASSVVAGAGEQY
>.|TRBV30|TRBJ1-1
AWSAQDFTEAF
>TRBD2|TRBV29-1|TRBJ2-7
SVEGLAGGSNEQY
>TRBD2|TRBV30|TRBJ2-3
AWRANLGRATDTQY
>TRBD1|TRBV5-1|TRBJ1-2
ASSPVPGQGGYGYT
>TRBD1|TRBV28|TRBJ1-4
ASSQPGTGFL
>TRBD1|TRBV18|TRBJ1-5
ASSPKEGARQPQH
>.|TRBV7-6|TRBJ2-2
ASGGGELF
>TRBD1|TRBV6-4|TRBJ1-2
ASSDSGTGGGYT
>.|TRBV7-8|TRBJ2-7
ASSLIQDTYEQY
>.|TRBV10-3|TRBJ1-6
ATRDGQNHSPLH
>TRBD2|TRBV28|TRBJ2-7
ASSFGLAEDYEQY
>.|TRBV6-5|TRBJ1-3
ASTSSGLGNTIY
>TRBD1|TRBV6-1|TRBJ1-2
ASQRGPGGYT
>TRBD1|TRBV28|TRBJ2-1
ASSGYTGVNEQF
>.|TRBV27|TRBJ2-5
ASSIQGLRETQY
>.|TRBV6-6|TRBJ2-7
ASMVGYEQY
>.|TRBV10-3|TRBJ1-5
AISEDRDQPQH
>.|TRBV27|.
ASSRASESYEQY
>TRBD2|TRBV7-8|TRBJ2-1
ASSFSFAGVYNEQF